The sequence of this T cell receptor (beta chain) was determined in a study of cytomegalovirus exposure and HLA in healthy donors. Primers: 60 Vbeta forward and 13 Jbeta reverse. Using immunoSEQ multiplex PCR, the repertoire was profiled, and TCRdb retains in-frame clones only, with some absent. The sample records 100,000 to 150,000 clones, around 84% being singletons. Study-level points and caveats: One later analysis reportedly identified an Asian-associated ancestry cluster that showed fewer N-insertions than the approximately 710-donor mean. The study recorded over 150 TCR beta chains that were cytomegalovirus-associated. V- and J-gene trimming of TCR beta was linked (in a later analysis) to a missense DCLRE1C variant.

CDR3 length equals 15 residues. V was pared by 0 bases and J by 1 base, with 1 base of the junction left unmatched. CDR1 is SGHRS, CDR2 YFSETQ, per germline. A few counts support this clone. As yet, its antigen is unknown. The receptor was isolated from a woman aged 40 to 49 in good health and CMV-seronegative. This chain links TRBV5-1 with TRBJ2-7; 10 bases match TRBD2. Sequencing was carried out using PBMCs. CDR3 protein: CASSLVAGGSYEQYF. DNA of the CDR3: TGCGCCAGCAGCTTGGTAGCGGGAGGATCCTACGAGCAGTACTTC.